Shown below are 7 T cell receptor beta chains from a single sample sequenced in a study of molecular identifiers for immune sequencing clone quantification. TCRdb re-analysed the PCR reads in MiXCR, keeping a single row per CDR3 protein. The repertoire has some 650,000 distinct CDR3 sequences, less than 20% of them found once; the top ten carry roughly 0.83%. Sequencing was done on a sample of naive CD8+ T cells from blood, with Jurkat cell RNA spiked in. The subset denotes: FACS-sorted CD8+CD4-CCR7+CD45RA+ naive T cells. The receptors originated from a human donor in good health. Some libraries in this study had Jurkat cell RNA spiked in.

A note on this clonotype: Because the CDR3 is missing its conserved closing phenylalanine or tryptophan, this is likely a read error. The chain has TRBV14 and TRBJ1-3; D ambiguous. The CDR3 sequence is 12 residues long. CDR1 is SGHDN and CDR2 is FVKESK in the germline V gene. V was pared by 3 bases and J by 5 bases, with 5 bases between. The CDR3 protein is CASSQSRNTIYY. Here the CDR3 DNA reads TGTGCCAGCAGCCAGTCCAGAAACACCATATATTAT.

This clonotype was seen many times. This sequence joins TRBV21-1 and TRBJ2-1; the table's D call of TRBD1 was not tested on the DNA. TRBV21-1 is a pseudogene. CDR3 length equals 13 residues. CDR3 in DNA: TGTGCCAGCAGCAATCGGGATTTTAGGAGACCTGTCTTC. Protein: CASSNRDFRRPVF.

This clonotype has a handful of counts. The genes are TRBV28 and TRBJ2-7; 9 bases are a match to TRBD2. CDR1 and CDR2 (germline): MDHEN, SYDVKM. The length of the CDR3 is 13 residues. Trimming took 10 bases from V and 0 from J; bases not matched to a gene: 4. CDR3 nucleotides: TGTGCCACCTTAGCGGGAGTCTCCTACGAGCAGTACTTC. Encoded protein: CATLAGVSYEQYF.

Notes on this clonotype: A much more abundant neighbour one base away suggests this may be a read error. V and J are TRBV7-8 and TRBJ1-1, with a weak D call TRBD1 (6 bases). The CDR3 runs to 14 residues. The germline V gene has CDR1 SGHVS and CDR2 FQNEAQ. Here the CDR3 reads CASSLEGGWTEVFF. In nucleotides, the CDR3 is TGTGCCAGCAGCTTAGAGGGGGGATGGACTGAAGTTTTCTTT.

V usage is TRBV4-3 and J usage is TRBJ2-7; 8 bases agree with TRBD2. This CDR3 has 19 amino acids. Germline V CDR1 and CDR2: LGHNA, YSLEER. The trim removed 0 bases at V and 2 bases at J, leaving 15 bases unmatched. The CDR3 loop reads CASSQDLIRGGAFPYEQYF. CDR3 in DNA: TGCGCCAGCAGCCAAGATCTCATCCGGGGGGGCGCGTTTCCCTACGAGCAGTACTTC.

A remark on this clonotype: One junction end does not reproduce the germline sequence, and a read error may be involved. The rearrangement joins TRBV12-3 or TRBV12-4 to TRBJ2-1, with TRBD2 matching over 10 bases. This CDR3 is built from 15 residues. In DNA form, the CDR3 reads TGTGCCAGCAGTTTTCAGAGCGGGGGGGCGAATGAGCAGCTCTTC. Protein product: CASSFQSGGANEQLF.

This clonotype was seen ten or more times. V is TRBV6-6 and J is TRBJ2-3; D is perhaps TRBD1 or TRBD2 (5 bases each). Germline V gives CDR1 MNHNY, CDR2 SVGAGI (reference sequence). CDR3 length equals 15 residues. Trimming took off 4 bases at V and 4 bases at J, with 15 bases between the two ends. Here the CDR3 DNA reads TGTGCCAGCAGTTCCCTCGGGGCCGTCGCAGATACGCAGTATTTT. Translated, it gives CASSSLGAVADTQYF.